This T cell receptor beta chain emerged from a study of blood T cell repertoires in COVID-19. Study overall: Both acute and convalescent COVID-19 samples were obtained from the United States, Italy and Spain. T cells, B-cell-depleted T cells, or PBMCs provided the cDNA or gDNA that served as material.

Enrollment of patients from Seattle took place during active infection, with longitudinal follow-up. In germline, CDR1 is SGHRS, CDR2 YFSETQ. This CDR3 contains 15 residues. V was shortened by 0 bases and J by 1 base, with 5 bases between the two germline ends. This clone was observed a few times. Per the study methods: Amplified reference gene primers provided the basis for estimating nucleated cell counts. The protocol was immunoSEQ multiplex PCR, while the TCRdb copy is restricted to in-frame clones and leaves out a portion. V and J calls and clone size follow that table, whereas D and trimming were derived from the DNA. The sample shows tens of thousands of clones, less than 80% of them seen only once.

The clonotype was recovered from a man between 65 and 85 years old with COVID-19, enrolled during active disease. The J gene is TRBJ2-6, the V gene TRBV5-1; no clear D gene. Sequenced sample: peripheral blood. In DNA form, the CDR3 reads TGCGCCAGCAGCTTGGACGGTTCTGGGGCCAACGTCCTGACTTTC. It specifies CASSLDGSGANVLTF. The variable domain in full, with the rest retrieved from reference TRBV5-1 and TRBJ2-6, is KAGVTQTPRYLIKTRGQQVTLSCSPISGHRSVSWYQQTPGQGLQFLFEYFSETQRNKGNFPGRFSGRQFSNSRSEMNVSTLELGDSALYLCASSLDGSGANVLTFGAGSRLTVL.